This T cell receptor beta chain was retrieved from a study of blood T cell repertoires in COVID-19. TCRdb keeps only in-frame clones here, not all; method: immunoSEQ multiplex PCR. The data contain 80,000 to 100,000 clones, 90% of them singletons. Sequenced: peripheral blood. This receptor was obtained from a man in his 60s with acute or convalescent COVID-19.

CDR3 sequence reads: CASSTWGGESSGANVLTF. The CDR3 DNA sequence: TGTGCCAGCAGTACATGGGGGGGAGAAAGCTCTGGGGCCAACGTCCTGACTTTC. V and J are TRBV28 and TRBJ2-6; 7 bases align to TRBD2. The J segment lost 0 bases and the V segment lost 5 bases, leaving 10 bases of the junction unmatched. Germline V gene lookup returns CDR1 MDHEN and CDR2 SYDVKM. This CDR3 contains 18 residues.